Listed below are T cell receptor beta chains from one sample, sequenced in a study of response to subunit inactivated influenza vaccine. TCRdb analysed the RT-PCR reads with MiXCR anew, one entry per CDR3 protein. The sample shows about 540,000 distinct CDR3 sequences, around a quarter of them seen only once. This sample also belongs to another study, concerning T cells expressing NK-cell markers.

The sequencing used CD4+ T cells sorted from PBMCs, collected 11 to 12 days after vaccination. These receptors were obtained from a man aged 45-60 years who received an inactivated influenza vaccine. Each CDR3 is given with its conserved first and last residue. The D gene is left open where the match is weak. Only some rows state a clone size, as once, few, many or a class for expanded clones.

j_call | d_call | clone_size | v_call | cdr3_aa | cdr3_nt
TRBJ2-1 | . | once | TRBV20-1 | CSARSISEQFF | TGCAGTGCTCGCAGCATTAGTGAGCAGTTCTTC
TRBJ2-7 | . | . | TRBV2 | CASRSTSEQYF | TGTGCCAGCAGAAGCACGAGCGAGCAGTACTTC
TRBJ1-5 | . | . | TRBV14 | CASSQVEGNQPQHF | TGTGCCAGCAGCCAAGTCGAGGGCAATCAGCCCCAGCATTTT
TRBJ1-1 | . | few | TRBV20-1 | CSAPGQPNTEAFF | TGCAGTGCCCCGGGACAACCGAACACTGAAGCTTTCTTT
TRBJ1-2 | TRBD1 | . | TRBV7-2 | CASSFGTALGGYTF | TGTGCCAGCAGCTTCGGGACAGCTCTTGGAGGCTACACCTTC
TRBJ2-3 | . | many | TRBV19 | CASSRRTDTQYF | TGTGCCAGTAGTCGCCGGACCGACACGCAGTATTTT
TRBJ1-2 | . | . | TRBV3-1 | CASSQDGIGGDYGYTF | TGTGCCAGCAGCCAAGATGGAATAGGGGGGGATTATGGCTACACCTTC
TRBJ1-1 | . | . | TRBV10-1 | CASSEGQMNTEAFF | TGCGCCAGCAGTGAAGGACAGATGAACACTGAAGCTTTCTTT
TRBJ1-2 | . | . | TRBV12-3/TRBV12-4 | CASSTQISPYGYTF | TGTGCCAGCAGTACACAGATTTCCCCTTATGGCTACACCTTC
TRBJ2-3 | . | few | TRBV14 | CASSPRRVVDTQYF | TGTGCCAGCAGCCCCCGACGCGTGGTAGATACGCAGTATTTT
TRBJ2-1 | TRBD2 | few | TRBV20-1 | CSARLAGHYNEQFF | TGCAGTGCTAGACTAGCGGGACACTACAATGAGCAGTTCTTC
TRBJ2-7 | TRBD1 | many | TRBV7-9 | CASSPRDRSYEQYF | TGTGCCAGCAGCCCCCGGGACAGATCCTACGAGCAGTACTTC
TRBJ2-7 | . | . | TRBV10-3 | CAIMGSYEQYF | TGTGCCATCATGGGCTCCTACGAGCAGTACTTC
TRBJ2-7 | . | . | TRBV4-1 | CASSQDSVAAYYEEYF | TGCGCCAGCAGCCAGGACTCCGTGGCCGCGTACTACGAGGAGTACTTC
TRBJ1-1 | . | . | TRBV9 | CASSVGAGVMNTEAFF | TGTGCCAGCAGCGTAGGTGCAGGGGTAATGAACACTGAAGCTTTCTTT
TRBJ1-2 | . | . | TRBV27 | CASSFRGAEYGYTF | TGTGCCAGCAGTTTTCGGGGGGCTGAGTATGGCTACACCTTC
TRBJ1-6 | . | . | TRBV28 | CASSLSQGFNSPLHF | TGTGCCAGCAGTTTGTCTCAGGGGTTTAATTCACCCCTCCACTTT
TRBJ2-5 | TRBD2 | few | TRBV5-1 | CASSFEGLAVQETQYF | TGCGCCAGCAGCTTTGAGGGACTAGCGGTTCAAGAGACCCAGTACTTC
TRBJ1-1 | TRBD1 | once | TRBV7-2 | CASSFQGARTEAFF | TGTGCCAGCAGCTTCCAGGGGGCGCGCACTGAAGCTTTCTTT
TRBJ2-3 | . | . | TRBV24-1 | CATRTGTDTQYF | TGTGCCACCAGAACAGGGACAGATACGCAGTATTTT
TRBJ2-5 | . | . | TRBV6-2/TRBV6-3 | CASSYRDRPQETQYF | TGTGCCAGCAGTTACCGGGACCGACCCCAAGAGACCCAGTACTTC
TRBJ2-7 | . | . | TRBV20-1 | CSAPRGATSSYEQYF | TGCAGTGCCCCGAGGGGAGCGACAAGCTCCTACGAGCAGTACTTC
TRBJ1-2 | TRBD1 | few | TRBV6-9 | CASSYSGGGTADGYTF | TGTGCCAGCAGTTATTCGGGGGGAGGGACAGCCGATGGCTACACCTTC
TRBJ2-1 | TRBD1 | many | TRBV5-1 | CASSLGTGTTEQFF | TGCGCCAGCAGCTTGGGGACAGGGACCACTGAGCAGTTCTTC
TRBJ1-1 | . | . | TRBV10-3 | CAIGSSGISEAFF | TGTGCCATCGGTTCTTCAGGGATCTCTGAAGCTTTCTTT
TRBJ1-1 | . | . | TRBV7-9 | CATSGGALNTEAFF | TGTGCCACCAGCGGCGGGGCTTTGAACACTGAAGCTTTCTTT
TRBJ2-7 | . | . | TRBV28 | CATNGLPYEQYF | TGTGCCACCAACGGACTACCTTACGAGCAGTACTTC
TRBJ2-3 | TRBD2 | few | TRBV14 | CASSPFSGGGSTDTQYF | TGTGCCAGCAGCCCCTTTTCGGGGGGGGGTAGCACAGATACGCAGTATTTT
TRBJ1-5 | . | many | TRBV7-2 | CASSLGLRQPQHF | TGTGCCAGCAGCCTCGGCCTGAGGCAGCCCCAGCATTTT